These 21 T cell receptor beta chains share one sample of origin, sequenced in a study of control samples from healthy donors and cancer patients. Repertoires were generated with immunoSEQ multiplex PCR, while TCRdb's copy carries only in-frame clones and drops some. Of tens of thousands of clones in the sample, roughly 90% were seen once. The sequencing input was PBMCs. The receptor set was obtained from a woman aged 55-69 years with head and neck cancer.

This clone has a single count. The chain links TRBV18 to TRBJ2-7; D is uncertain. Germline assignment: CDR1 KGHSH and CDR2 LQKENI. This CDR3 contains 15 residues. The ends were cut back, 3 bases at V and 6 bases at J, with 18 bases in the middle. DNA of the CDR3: TGTGCCAGCTCACCGACGGGCCAAAGCAGGACCGAGCAGTACTTC. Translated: CASSPTGQSRTEQYF.

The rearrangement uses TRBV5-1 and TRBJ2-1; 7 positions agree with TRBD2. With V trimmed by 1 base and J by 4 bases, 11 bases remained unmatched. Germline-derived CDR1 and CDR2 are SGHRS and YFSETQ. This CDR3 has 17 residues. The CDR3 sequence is CASSLSPSGGSYNEQFF. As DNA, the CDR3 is TGCGCCAGCAGCTTGTCTCCTAGCGGAGGAAGTTACAATGAGCAGTTCTTC.

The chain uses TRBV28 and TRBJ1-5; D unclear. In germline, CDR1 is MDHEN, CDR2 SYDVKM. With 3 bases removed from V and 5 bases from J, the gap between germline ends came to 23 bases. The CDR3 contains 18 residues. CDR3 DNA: TGTGCCAGCAGTTTGTCAATAGGGTTTGGATCGGTAGATCAGCCCCAGCATTTT. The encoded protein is CASSLSIGFGSVDQPQHF.

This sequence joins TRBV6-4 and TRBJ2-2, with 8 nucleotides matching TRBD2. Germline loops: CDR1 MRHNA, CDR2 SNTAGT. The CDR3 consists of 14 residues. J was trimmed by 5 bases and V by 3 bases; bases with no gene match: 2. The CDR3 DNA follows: TGTGCCAGCAGTGATGGACTAGCAACCGGGGAGCTGTTTTTT. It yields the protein CASSDGLATGELFF.

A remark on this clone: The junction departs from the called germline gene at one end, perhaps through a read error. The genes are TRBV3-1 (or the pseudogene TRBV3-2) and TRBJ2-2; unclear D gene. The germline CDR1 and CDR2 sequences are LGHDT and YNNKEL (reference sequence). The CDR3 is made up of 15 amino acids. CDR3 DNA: TGTGCCAGCAGCAAAGATCAACTCTGGGCCGGGGAGCTGTTTTTT. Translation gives CASSKDQLWAGELFF.

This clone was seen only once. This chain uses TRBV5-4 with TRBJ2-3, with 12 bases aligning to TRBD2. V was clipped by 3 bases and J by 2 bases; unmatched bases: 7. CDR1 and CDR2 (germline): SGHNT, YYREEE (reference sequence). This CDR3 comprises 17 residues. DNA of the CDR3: TGTGCCAGCAGCTCTCCTAGCGGGAGGGAACCCACAGATACGCAGTATTTT. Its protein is CASSSPSGREPTDTQYF.

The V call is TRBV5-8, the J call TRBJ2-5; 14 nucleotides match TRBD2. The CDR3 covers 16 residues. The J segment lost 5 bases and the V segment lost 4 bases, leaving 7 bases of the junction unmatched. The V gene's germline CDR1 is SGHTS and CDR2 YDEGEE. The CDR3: CASSPGTSGSEETQYF. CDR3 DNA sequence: TGTGCCAGCAGCCCCGGGACTAGCGGGAGTGAGGAGACCCAGTACTTC.

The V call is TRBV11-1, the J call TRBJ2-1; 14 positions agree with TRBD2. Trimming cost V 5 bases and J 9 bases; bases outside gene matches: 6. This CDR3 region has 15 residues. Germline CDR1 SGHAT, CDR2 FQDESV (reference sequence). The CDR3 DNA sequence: TGTGCCAGCAGCCCGGGACTAGCGGGAGTCACTGAGCAGTTCTTC. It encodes CASSPGLAGVTEQFF.

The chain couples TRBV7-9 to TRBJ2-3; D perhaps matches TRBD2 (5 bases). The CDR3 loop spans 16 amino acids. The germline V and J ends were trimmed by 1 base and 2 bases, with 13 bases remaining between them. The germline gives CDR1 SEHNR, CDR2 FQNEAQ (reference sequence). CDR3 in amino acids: CASSLGVGVVTDTQYF. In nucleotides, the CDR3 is TGTGCCAGCAGCTTAGGTGTCGGGGTCGTCACAGATACGCAGTATTTT. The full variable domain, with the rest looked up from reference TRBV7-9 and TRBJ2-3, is DTGVSQNPRHKITKRGQNVTFRCDPISEHNRLYWYRQTLGQGPEFLTYFQNEAQLEKSRLLSDRFSAERPKGSFSTLEIQRTEQGDSAMYLCASSLGVGVVTDTQYFGPGTRLTVL.

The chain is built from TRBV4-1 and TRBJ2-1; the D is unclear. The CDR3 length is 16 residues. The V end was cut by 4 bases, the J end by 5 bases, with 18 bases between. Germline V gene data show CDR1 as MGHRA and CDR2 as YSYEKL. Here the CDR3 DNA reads TGCGCCAGCAGCCTTTCTCCGGCTGGGATGAACAATGAGCAGTTCTTC. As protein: CASSLSPAGMNNEQFF.

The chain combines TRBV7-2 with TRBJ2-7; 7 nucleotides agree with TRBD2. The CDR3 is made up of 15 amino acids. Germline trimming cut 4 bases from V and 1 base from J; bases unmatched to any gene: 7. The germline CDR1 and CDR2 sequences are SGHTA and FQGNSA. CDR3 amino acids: CASSYTSERSYEQYF. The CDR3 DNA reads TGTGCCAGCAGCTATACTAGCGAGAGGTCCTACGAGCAGTACTTC.

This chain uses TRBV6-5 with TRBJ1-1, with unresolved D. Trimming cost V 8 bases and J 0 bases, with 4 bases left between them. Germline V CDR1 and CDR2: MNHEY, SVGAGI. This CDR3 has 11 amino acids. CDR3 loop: CASYMNTEAFF. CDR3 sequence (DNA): TGTGCCAGCTACATGAACACTGAAGCTTTCTTT.

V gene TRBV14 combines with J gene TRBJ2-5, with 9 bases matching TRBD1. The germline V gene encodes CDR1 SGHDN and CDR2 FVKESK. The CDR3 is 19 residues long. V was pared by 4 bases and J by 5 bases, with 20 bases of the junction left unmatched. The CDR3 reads CASSPTGGLMVLGRETQYF. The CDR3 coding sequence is TGTGCCAGCAGCCCAACAGGGGGCTTGATGGTCTTAGGACGTGAGACCCAGTACTTC.

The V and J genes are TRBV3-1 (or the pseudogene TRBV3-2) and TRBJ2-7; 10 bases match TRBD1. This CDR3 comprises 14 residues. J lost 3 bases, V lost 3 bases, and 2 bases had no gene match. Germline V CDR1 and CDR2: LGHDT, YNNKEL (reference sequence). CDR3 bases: TGTGCCAGCAGCCACGGGGACAGGGGCTACGAGCAGTACTTC. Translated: CASSHGDRGYEQYF.

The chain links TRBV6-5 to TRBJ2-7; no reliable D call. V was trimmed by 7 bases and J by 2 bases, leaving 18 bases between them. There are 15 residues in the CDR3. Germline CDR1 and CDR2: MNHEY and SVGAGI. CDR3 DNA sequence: TGTGCCAGCACCCCAAGATTGGGGTCCCCCTACGAGCAGTACTTC. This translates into CASTPRLGSPYEQYF.

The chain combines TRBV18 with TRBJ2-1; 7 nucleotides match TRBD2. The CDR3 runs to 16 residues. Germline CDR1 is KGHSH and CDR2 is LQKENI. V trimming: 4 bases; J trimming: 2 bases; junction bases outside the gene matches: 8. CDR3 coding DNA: TGTGCCAGCTCACTCGAGGGAGGGGCCCCCTACAATGAGCAGTTCTTC. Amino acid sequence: CASSLEGGAPYNEQFF. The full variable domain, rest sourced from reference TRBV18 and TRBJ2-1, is NAGVMQNPRHLVRRRGQEARLRCSPMKGHSHVYWYRQLPEEGLKFMVYLQKENIIDESGMPKERFSAEFPKEGPSILRIQQVVRGDSAAYFCASSLEGGAPYNEQFFGPGTRLTVL.

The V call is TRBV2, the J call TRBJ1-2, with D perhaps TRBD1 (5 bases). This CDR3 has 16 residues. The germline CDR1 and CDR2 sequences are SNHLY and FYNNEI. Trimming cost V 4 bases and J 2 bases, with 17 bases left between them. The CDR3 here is CASSAERPDRNYGYTF. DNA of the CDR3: TGTGCCAGCAGTGCCGAGAGGCCTGACAGAAACTATGGCTACACCTTC.

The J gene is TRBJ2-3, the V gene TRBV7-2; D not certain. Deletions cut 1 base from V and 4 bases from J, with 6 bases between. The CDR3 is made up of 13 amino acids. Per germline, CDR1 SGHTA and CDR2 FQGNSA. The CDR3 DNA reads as TGTGCCAGCAGCTTAGACTTGTCAGATACGCAGTATTTT. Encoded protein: CASSLDLSDTQYF.

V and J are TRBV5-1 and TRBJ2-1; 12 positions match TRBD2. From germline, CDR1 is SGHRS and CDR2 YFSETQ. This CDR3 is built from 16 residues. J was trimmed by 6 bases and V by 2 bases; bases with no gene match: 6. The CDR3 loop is CASSLTSGGLANEQFF. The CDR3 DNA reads TGCGCCAGCAGCTTAACTAGCGGGGGGTTAGCCAATGAGCAGTTCTTC.

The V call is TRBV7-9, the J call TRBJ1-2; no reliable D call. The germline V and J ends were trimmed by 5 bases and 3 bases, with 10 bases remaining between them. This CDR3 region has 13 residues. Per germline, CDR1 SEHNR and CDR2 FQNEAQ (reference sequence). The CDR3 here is CASSEGLDYGYTF. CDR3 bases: TGTGCCAGCAGCGAAGGGTTGGACTATGGCTACACCTTC.

CDR3 DNA sequence: TGTGCCAGCAGCCCCCGGACTAGCTACGGTGAGCAGTTCTTC. It is translated as CASSPRTSYGEQFF. J is TRBJ2-1 and V is TRBV9; 8 bases line up with TRBD2. CDR1 and CDR2 (germline): SGDLS, YYNGEE. The trim removed 4 bases at V and 9 bases at J, leaving 9 bases unmatched. This CDR3 spans 14 amino acids. The full variable domain, in which reference TRBV9 and TRBJ2-1 provide the parts outside the CDR3, is DSGVTQTPKHLITATGQRVTLRCSPRSGDLSVYWYQQSLDQGLQFLIQYYNGEERAKGNILERFSAQQFPDLHSELNLSSLELGDSALYFCASSPRTSYGEQFFGPGTRLTVL.